This T cell receptor (beta chain) came from a study of T cells in Graves' hyperthyroidism and ophthalmopathy. RNA transcripts were the template for amplifying TCR beta CDR3 regions. Carried out on the TCR CDR3, a first-round RT-PCR used the HTBI primer set. TCRdb re-derived calls from the multiplex PCR reads in MiXCR, one entry per CDR3 protein. Found here are about 500,000 distinct CDR3 sequences, 15% to 20% of them singletons; the top ten hold 25% to 30%. Each person with ophthalmopathy scored at least 3 on the Clinical Activity Score, reached NOSPECS grade 4 or higher, and had been ill under 3 months. Exclusion of patients followed from uncontrolled infection, other autoimmune disease, pregnancy or lactation. The source of this sequence is a woman in her twenties or thirties with Graves' ophthalmopathy. Sequencing was performed on blood.

The CDR3 is CASTIEGGLNTEAFF. DNA of the CDR3: TGTGCCAGCACTATAGAGGGGGGACTTAACACTGAAGCTTTCTTT. The chain joins TRBV11-2 to TRBJ1-1, with a weak D call TRBD1 (6 bases). CDR1 and CDR2 from the germline V gene are SGHAT and FQNNGV. The CDR3 is 15 residues long. Trimming took 7 bases from V and 2 from J, leaving 17 bases between them. Full variable domain (outside the CDR3, taken from reference TRBV11-2 and TRBJ1-1): EAGVAQSPRYKIIEKRQSVAFWCNPISGHATLYWYQQILGQGPKLLIQFQNNGVVDDSQLPKDRFSAERLKGVDSTLKIQPAKLEDSAVYLCASTIEGGLNTEAFFGQGTRLTVV.